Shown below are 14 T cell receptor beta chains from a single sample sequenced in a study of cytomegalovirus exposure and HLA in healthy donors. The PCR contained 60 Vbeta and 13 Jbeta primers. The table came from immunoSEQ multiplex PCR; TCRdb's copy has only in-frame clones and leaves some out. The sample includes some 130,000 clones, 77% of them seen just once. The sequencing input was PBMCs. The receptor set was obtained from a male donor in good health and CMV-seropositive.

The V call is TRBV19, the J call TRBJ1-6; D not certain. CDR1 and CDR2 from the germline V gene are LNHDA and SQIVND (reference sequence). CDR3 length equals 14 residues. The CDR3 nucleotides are TGTGCTTGTGGAGACTCCTCCTATAATTCACCCCTCCACTTT. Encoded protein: CACGDSSYNSPLHF.

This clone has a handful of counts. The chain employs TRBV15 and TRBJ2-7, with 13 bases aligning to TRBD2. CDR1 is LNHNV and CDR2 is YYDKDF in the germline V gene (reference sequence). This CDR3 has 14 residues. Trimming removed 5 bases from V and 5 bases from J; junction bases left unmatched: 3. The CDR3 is CATSSGLAGDEQYF. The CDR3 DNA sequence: TGTGCCACCAGCTCCGGACTAGCGGGAGACGAGCAGTACTTC.

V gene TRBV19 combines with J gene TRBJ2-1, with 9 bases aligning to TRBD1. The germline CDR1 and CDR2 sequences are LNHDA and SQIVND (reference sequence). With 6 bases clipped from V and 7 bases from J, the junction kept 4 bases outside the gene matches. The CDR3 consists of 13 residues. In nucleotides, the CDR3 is TGTGCCAGTAGCTTCGACAGGGGGAATGAGCAGTTCTTC. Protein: CASSFDRGNEQFF.

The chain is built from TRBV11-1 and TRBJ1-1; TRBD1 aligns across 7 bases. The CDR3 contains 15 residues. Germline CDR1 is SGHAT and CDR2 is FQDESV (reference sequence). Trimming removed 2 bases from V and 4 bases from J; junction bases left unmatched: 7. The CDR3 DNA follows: TGTGCCAGCAGCTTATCGGCAGGGGGGACCACTGAAGCTTTCTTT. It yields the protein CASSLSAGGTTEAFF.

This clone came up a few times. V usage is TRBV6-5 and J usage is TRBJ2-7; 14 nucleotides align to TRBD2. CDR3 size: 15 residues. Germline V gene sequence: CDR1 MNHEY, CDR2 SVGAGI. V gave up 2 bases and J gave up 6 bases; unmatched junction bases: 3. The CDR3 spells CASSYGTSGSLEQYF. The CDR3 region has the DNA TGTGCCAGCAGTTACGGGACTAGCGGGAGCCTCGAGCAGTACTTC.

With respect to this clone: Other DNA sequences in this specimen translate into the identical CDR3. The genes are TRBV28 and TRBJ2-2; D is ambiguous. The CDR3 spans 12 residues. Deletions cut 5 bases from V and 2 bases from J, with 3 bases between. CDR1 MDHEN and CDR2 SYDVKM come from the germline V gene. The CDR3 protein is CASSLNTGELFF. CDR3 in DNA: TGTGCCAGCAGTCTCAACACCGGGGAGCTGTTTTTT.

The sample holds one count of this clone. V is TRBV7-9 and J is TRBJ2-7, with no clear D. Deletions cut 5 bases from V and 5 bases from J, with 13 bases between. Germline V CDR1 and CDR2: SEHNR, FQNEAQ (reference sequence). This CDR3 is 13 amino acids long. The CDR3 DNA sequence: TGTGCCAGCAGCCCTCCTTCCCTTCACGAGCAGTACTTC. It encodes CASSPPSLHEQYF.

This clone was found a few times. The CDR3: CASSLNRALYTGELFF. The CDR3, as DNA: TGTGCCAGCAGCTTGAACAGGGCCCTTTACACCGGGGAGCTGTTTTTT. This rearrangement joins TRBV5-6 to TRBJ2-2; D possibly corresponds to TRBD1 (6 bases). CDR1 is SGHDT, CDR2 YYEEEE, per germline. CDR3 length: 16 residues. Between the trimmed V and J ends, which lost 1 base and 3 bases, there was a span of 13 bases.

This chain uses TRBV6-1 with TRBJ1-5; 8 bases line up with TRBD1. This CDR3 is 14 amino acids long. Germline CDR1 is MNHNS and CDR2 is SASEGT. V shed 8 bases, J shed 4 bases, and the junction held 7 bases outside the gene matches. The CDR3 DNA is TGTGCCAGCGGGGACAGGCGAGGGAATCAGCCCCAGCATTTT. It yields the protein CASGDRRGNQPQHF.

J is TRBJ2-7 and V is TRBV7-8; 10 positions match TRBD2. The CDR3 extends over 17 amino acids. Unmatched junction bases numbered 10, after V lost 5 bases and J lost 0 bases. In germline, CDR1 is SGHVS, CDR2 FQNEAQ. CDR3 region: CASSKGLAGAFSYEQYF. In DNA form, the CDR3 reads TGTGCCAGCAGCAAGGGTCTAGCGGGGGCGTTCTCCTACGAGCAGTACTTC.

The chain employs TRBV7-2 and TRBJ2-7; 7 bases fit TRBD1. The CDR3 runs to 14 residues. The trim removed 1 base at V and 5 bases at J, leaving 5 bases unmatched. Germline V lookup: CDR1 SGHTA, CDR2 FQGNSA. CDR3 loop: CASSLVQGTHEQYF. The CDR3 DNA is TGTGCCAGCAGCTTAGTACAGGGGACCCACGAGCAGTACTTC.

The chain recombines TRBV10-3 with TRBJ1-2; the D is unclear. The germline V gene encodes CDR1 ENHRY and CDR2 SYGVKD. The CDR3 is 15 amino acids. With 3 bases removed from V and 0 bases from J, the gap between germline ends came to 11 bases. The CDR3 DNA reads TGTGCCATCAGTGAACCCAGGATTTCTAACTATGGCTACACCTTC. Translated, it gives CAISEPRISNYGYTF.

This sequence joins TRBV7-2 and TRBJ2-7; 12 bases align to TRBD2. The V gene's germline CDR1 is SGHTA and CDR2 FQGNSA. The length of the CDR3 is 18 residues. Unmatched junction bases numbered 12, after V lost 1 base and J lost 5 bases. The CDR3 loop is CASSLGVALAGGPNEQYF. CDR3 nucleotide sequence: TGTGCCAGCAGCTTAGGGGTGGCGCTAGCGGGAGGGCCAAACGAGCAGTACTTC.

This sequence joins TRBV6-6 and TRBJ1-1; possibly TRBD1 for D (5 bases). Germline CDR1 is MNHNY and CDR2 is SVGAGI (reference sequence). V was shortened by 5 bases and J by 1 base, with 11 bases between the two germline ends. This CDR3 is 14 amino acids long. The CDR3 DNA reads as TGTGCCAGCAGTCGGCTCCAGGGGAACACTGAAGCTTTCTTT. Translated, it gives CASSRLQGNTEAFF.